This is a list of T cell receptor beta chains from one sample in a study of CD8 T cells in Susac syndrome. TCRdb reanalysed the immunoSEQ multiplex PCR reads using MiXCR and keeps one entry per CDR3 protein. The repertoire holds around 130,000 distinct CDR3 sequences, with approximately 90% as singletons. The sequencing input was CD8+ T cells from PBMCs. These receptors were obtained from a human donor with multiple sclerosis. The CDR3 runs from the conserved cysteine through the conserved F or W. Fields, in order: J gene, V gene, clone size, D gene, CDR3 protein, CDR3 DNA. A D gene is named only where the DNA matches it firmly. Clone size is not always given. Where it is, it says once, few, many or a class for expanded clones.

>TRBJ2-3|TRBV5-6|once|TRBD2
CASSWTGGELREAQYF
TGTGCCAGCAGCTGGACGGGGGGGGAACTCCGGGAGGCGCAGTATTTT
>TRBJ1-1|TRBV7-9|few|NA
CASSLGVGNTEAFF
TGTGCCAGCAGCTTAGGAGTGGGGAACACTGAAGCTTTCTTT
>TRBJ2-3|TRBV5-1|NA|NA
CASSKGQGTDTQYF
TGCGCCAGCAGCAAGGGCCAGGGTACAGATACGCAGTATTTT
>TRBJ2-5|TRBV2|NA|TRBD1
CASTGDRNQETQYF
TGTGCCAGCACTGGGGACAGAAATCAAGAGACCCAGTACTTC
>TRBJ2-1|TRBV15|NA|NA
CATSSIYPGPYNEQFF
TGTGCCACCAGCAGCATTTATCCGGGACCGTACAATGAGCAGTTCTTC
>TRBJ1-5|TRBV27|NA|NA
CASSEYSDQEYQPQHF
TGTGCCAGCAGTGAATACTCGGATCAGGAATATCAGCCCCAGCATTTT
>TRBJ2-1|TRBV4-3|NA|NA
CASSALLAGREQFF
TGCGCCAGCAGCGCATTGCTGGCGGGACGTGAGCAGTTCTTC
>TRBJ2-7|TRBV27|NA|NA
CASRATGPGEQYF
TGTGCCAGCAGAGCTACGGGACCTGGGGAGCAGTACTTC
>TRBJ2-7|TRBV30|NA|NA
CAWSVNEQYF
TGTGCCTGGAGTGTCAACGAGCAGTACTTC
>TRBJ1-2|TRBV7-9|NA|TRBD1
CASSLGDSGHGYTF
TGTGCCAGCAGCTTAGGGGACAGCGGGCACGGCTACACCTTC
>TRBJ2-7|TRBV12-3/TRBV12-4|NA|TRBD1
CASRGTGENEQYF
TGTGCCAGTAGAGGGACAGGGGAAAACGAGCAGTACTTC
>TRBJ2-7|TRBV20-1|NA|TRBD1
CSARAQGAYEQYF
TGCAGTGCTAGAGCACAGGGGGCTTACGAGCAGTACTTC
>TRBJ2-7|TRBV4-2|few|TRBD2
CASSQDAGGSYEQYF
TGTGCCAGCAGCCAAGACGCGGGAGGATCCTACGAGCAGTACTTC
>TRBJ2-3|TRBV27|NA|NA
CASSPITTDTQYF
TGTGCCAGCAGTCCTATAACCACAGATACGCAGTATTTT
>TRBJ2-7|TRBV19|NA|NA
CASSIGGSYEQYF
TGTGCCAGTAGTATCGGGGGTTCCTACGAGCAGTACTTC
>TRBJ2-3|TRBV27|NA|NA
CASSVGPDTQYF
TGTGCCAGCAGCGTGGGACCAGATACGCAGTATTTT
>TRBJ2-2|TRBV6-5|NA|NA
CASSYTQPGGPGELFF
TGTGCCAGCAGTTACACCCAGCCAGGGGGGCCCGGGGAGCTGTTTTTT